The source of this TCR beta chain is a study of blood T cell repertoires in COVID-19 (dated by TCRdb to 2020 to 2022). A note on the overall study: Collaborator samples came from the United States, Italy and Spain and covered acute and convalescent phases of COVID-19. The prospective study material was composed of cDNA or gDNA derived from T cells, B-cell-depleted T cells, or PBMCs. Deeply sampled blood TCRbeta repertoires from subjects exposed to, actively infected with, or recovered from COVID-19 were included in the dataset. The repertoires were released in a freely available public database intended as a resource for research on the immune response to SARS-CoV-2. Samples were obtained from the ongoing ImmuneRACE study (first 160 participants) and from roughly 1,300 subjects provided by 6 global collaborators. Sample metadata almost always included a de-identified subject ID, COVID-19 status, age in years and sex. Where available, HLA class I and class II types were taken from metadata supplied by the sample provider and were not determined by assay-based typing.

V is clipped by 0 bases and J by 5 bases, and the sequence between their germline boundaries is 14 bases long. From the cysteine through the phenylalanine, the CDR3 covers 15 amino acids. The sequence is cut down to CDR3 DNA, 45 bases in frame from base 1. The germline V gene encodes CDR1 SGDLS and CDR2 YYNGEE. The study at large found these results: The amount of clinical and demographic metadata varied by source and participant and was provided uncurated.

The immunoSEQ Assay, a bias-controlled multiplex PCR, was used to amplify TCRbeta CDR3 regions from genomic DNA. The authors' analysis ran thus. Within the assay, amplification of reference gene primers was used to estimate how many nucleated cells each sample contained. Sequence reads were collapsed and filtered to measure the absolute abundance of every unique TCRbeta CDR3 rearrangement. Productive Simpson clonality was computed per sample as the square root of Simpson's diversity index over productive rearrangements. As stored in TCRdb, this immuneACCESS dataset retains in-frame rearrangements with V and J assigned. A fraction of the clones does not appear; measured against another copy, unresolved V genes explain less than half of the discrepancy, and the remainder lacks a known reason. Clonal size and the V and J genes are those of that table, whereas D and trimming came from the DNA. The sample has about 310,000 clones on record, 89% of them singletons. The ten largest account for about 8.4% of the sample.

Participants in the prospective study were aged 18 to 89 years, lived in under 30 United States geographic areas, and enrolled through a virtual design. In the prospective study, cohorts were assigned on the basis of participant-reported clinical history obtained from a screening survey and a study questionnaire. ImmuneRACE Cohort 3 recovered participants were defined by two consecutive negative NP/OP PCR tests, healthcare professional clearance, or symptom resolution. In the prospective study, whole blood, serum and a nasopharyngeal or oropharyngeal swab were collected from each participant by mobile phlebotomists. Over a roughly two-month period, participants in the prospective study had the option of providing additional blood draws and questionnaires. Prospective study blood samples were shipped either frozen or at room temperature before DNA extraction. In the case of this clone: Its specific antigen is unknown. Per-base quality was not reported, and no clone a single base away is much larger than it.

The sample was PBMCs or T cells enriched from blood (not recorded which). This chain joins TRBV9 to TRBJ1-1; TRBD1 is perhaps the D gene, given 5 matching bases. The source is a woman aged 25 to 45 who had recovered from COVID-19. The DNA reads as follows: TGTGCCAGCAGCGTAGACGGGGGGAGAGGGACTGAAGCTTTCTTT. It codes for CASSVDGGRGTEAFF.